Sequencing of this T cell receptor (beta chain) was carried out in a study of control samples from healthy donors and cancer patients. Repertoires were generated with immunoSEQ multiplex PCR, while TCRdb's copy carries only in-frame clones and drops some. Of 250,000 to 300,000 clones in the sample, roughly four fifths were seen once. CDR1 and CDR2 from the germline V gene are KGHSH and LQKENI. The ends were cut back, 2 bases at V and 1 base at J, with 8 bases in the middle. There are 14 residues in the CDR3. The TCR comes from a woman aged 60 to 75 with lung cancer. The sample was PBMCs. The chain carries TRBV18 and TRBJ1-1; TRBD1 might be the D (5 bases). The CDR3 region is CASSPLGRNTEAFF. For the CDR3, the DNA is TGTGCCAGCTCACCATTGGGACGGAACACTGAAGCTTTCTTT.